This passage covers 30 T cell receptor beta chains from one sample sequenced in a study of beta chain features in type 1 diabetes. Findings and caveats of the study: Within each of all four CD4+ subsets, Type 1 diabetes patients had TCRB CDR3s that were moderately but significantly shorter.

All of the isolated RNA was reverse transcribed, so expressed TCRB transcripts were sequenced. Sequenced by immunoSEQ multiplex PCR; TCRdb stores in-frame clones only, minus some. The repertoire holds approximately 170,000 clones, with roughly 60% as singletons. Their recognized antigens are unknown. Specimen: naive CD4+ T cells from blood. The receptors originated from a man in his thirties or forties with type 1 diabetes.

This clone turned up a few times. This specimen includes other DNA sequences encoding the same CDR3. The chain carries TRBV9 and TRBJ2-7; no firm D call. The ends were cut back, 0 bases at V and 0 bases at J, with 4 bases in the middle. The CDR3 length is 13 residues. CDR1 and CDR2 from the germline V gene are SGDLS and YYNGEE. CDR3 bases: TGTGCCAGCAGCGTAGCTGTCTCCTACGAGCAGTACTTC. Amino acid sequence: CASSVAVSYEQYF.

The chain links TRBV19 to TRBJ2-5; D remains ambiguous. CDR1 LNHDA and CDR2 SQIVND come from the germline V gene (reference sequence). V lost 4 bases and J lost 2, with 14 bases in between. The CDR3 runs to 15 residues. The CDR3 region is CASSKQAGLQETQYF. The CDR3 DNA reads TGTGCCAGTAGTAAGCAGGCCGGCCTGCAAGAGACCCAGTACTTC.

This clone came up a few times. The genes are TRBV5-6 and TRBJ2-3, with a tentative D call TRBD1 (6 bases). V lost 3 bases and J lost 4, with 9 bases in between. This CDR3 is 13 amino acids long. The germline gives CDR1 SGHDT, CDR2 YYEEEE. CDR3 protein: CASSSTGSDTQYF. The CDR3 nucleotides read TGTGCCAGCAGCTCAACAGGGTCAGATACGCAGTATTTT.

V usage is TRBV15 and J usage is TRBJ2-7; D unresolved. CDR1 LNHNV and CDR2 YYDKDF come from the germline V gene (reference sequence). Deletions cut 0 bases from V and 4 bases from J, with 4 bases between. This CDR3 is 12 amino acids long. The CDR3 region has the DNA TGTGCCACCAGCAGAGACGGGTACGAGCAGTACTTC. Its translation: CATSRDGYEQYF.

On this clone: Distinct nucleotide sequences in the sample also encode this CDR3. J is TRBJ2-5 and V is TRBV7-2; D gene uncertain. Trimming left V 3 bases short and J 3 bases short, with 8 bases between. CDR3 size: 13 residues. CDR1 is SGHTA and CDR2 is FQGNSA in the germline V gene. CDR3 protein: CASSLAREETQYF. The CDR3 nucleotides read TGTGCCAGCAGCTTGGCAAGGGAAGAGACCCAGTACTTC.

This clone showed up just a few times. The rearrangement links TRBV29-1 to TRBJ2-1; TRBD2 aligns across 8 bases. The ends lost 4 bases at V and 7 bases at J; junction bases unmatched: 12. Germline V gene sequence: CDR1 SQVTM, CDR2 ANQGSEA. The CDR3 covers 15 residues. CDR3 sequence reads: CSVGLGSGGRNEQFF. CDR3 bases: TGCAGCGTTGGGCTAGGGAGCGGGGGTAGAAATGAGCAGTTCTTC.

V and J are TRBV7-2 and TRBJ2-7; either TRBD1 or TRBD2 may supply D (5 bases each). Between the trimmed V and J ends, which lost 9 bases and 6 bases, there was a span of 15 bases. Germline values: CDR1 SGHTA, CDR2 FQGNSA. This CDR3 has 12 amino acids. The CDR3 sequence is CARAPRGSEQYF. The CDR3 DNA sequence: TGTGCCAGAGCCCCACGGGGCTCCGAGCAGTACTTC.

A few counts support this clone. V and J are TRBV29-1 and TRBJ2-3; D remains unclear. The CDR3 is 12 residues long. Per the germline V gene, CDR1 is SQVTM and CDR2 is ANQGSEA. Trimming cost V 7 bases and J 2 bases, with 10 bases left between them. The CDR3 loop reads CSAGRTTDTQYF. The DNA for the CDR3 is TGCAGCGCTGGACGGACCACAGATACGCAGTATTTT.

The chain recombines TRBV4-3 with TRBJ1-4; D is possibly TRBD1 (6 bases). The CDR3 has 16 amino acids. Trimming took 0 bases from V and 8 from J, leaving 16 bases between them. CDR1 is LGHNA and CDR2 is YSLEER in the germline V gene. The CDR3 spells CASSQDGYRGQEKLFF. DNA of the CDR3: TGCGCCAGCAGCCAAGACGGCTATCGGGGGCAGGAAAAACTGTTTTTT.

The chain employs TRBV23-1 and TRBJ1-6; D is perhaps TRBD1 (5 bases). TRBV23-1 is given ORF status, its function remaining uncertain. V dropped 6 bases and J dropped 6 bases, with 12 bases sitting between them. CDR3 length equals 14 residues. The CDR3 loop reads CASSRDGSNSPLHF. In nucleotides, the CDR3 is TGCGCCAGCAGCCGGGACGGATCTAATTCACCCCTCCACTTT.

The genes are TRBV23-1 and TRBJ1-6; no definite D call. TRBV23-1 is an ORF, and what it does is uncertain. Trimming shortened V by 0 bases and J by 10 bases, and 7 bases separated the two germline ends. This CDR3 region has 13 residues. The CDR3 protein is CASSQSLRSPLHF. The CDR3 nucleotides read TGCGCCAGCAGTCAATCGCTGCGGTCACCCCTCCACTTT.

The chain combines TRBV29-1 with TRBJ2-3, with D perhaps matching TRBD2 (6 bases). There are 13 residues in the CDR3. CDR1 and CDR2 (germline): SQVTM, ANQGSEA. V was pared by 4 bases and J by 6 bases, with 14 bases between. The CDR3 reads CSVGRGSSDTQYF. The CDR3 nucleotides are TGCAGCGTTGGGCGGGGTTCATCTGATACGCAGTATTTT.

The chain joins TRBV4-1 to TRBJ2-5, with TRBD2 matching 8 bases. The V segment lost 3 bases and the J segment 2 bases; nucleotides outside the gene matches: 5. This CDR3 is 15 amino acids long. Per the germline V gene, CDR1 is MGHRA and CDR2 is YSYEKL. In nucleotides, the CDR3 is TGCGCCAGCAGCCACTCAAGCGGGGGACAAGAGACCCAGTACTTC. Its translation is CASSHSSGGQETQYF.

CDR3 sequence (DNA): TGTGCCAGCAGCTTAGCGGACAGTTTAGATACGCAGTATTTT. Protein sequence: CASSLADSLDTQYF. V usage is TRBV7-2 and J usage is TRBJ2-3; possible D gene TRBD1, 6 bases. CDR3 length equals 14 residues. The V gene's germline CDR1 is SGHTA and CDR2 FQGNSA. Trimming took 0 bases from V and 5 from J, leaving 9 bases between them.

Comments on this clone: One junction end disagrees with the germline gene, perhaps due to a read error. The genes are TRBV13 and TRBJ2-2; 9 nucleotides line up with TRBD1. The V gene's germline CDR1 is PRHDT and CDR2 FYEKMQ (reference sequence). CDR3 size: 18 residues. The CDR3 here is CASSVGDRAEKNTGELFF. The CDR3, as DNA: TGTGCCAGCAGCGTAGGGGACAGGGCAGAGAAGAACACCGGGGAGCTGTTTTTT.

This clone was seen a handful of times. The chain carries TRBV5-4 and TRBJ2-3, with D uncertain. The CDR3 covers 13 residues. Germline CDR1 SGHNT, CDR2 YYREEE (reference sequence). Trimming cost V 0 bases and J 6 bases, with 8 bases left between them. CDR3: CASSLGSRDTQYF. DNA for the CDR3: TGTGCCAGCAGCTTGGGGTCTCGGGATACGCAGTATTTT.

The chain links TRBV29-1 to TRBJ2-1; D possibly corresponds to TRBD2 (6 bases). The CDR3 runs to 13 residues. Germline V lookup: CDR1 SQVTM, CDR2 ANQGSEA. Deletions cut 4 bases from V and 9 bases from J, with 16 bases between. The CDR3 region has the DNA TGCAGCGTTGCGGGAGCCGGGGTCAGTGAGCAGTTCTTC. It codes for CSVAGAGVSEQFF.

The V call is TRBV4-3, the J call TRBJ1-2; D not certain. This CDR3 contains 13 residues. Trimming removed 0 bases at V and 8 bases at J, with 10 bases between. The germline CDR1 and CDR2 sequences are LGHNA and YSLEER. For the CDR3, the DNA is TGCGCCAGCAGCCAAGACCAGACGGTGGGCTACACCTTC. It yields the protein CASSQDQTVGYTF.

This clone was recorded a few times. This chain uses TRBV30 with TRBJ1-2, with unresolved D. The CDR3 runs 11 residues. V gave up 4 bases and J gave up 1 base, with 4 bases separating them. CDR1 is GTSNPN, CDR2 SVGIG, per germline (reference sequence). The CDR3 sequence is CAWTVNYGYTF. CDR3 in DNA: TGTGCCTGGACGGTTAACTATGGCTACACCTTC.

A few counts support this clone. V gene TRBV28 combines with J gene TRBJ2-7; TRBD1 might be the D (6 bases). Germline V gene data show CDR1 as MDHEN and CDR2 as SYDVKM. Trimming removed 8 bases from V and 0 bases from J, with 11 bases in between. This CDR3 spans 13 amino acids. The CDR3 DNA reads as TGTGCCAGCGCAGGACAGCCCTCCTACGAGCAGTACTTC. Translation gives CASAGQPSYEQYF.

The chain recombines TRBV7-9 with TRBJ1-1, with a weak D call TRBD1 (5 bases). This CDR3 comprises 12 residues. Trimming pared 5 bases from V and 9 bases from J, leaving 13 bases between. Germline V lookup: CDR1 SEHNR, CDR2 FQNEAQ (reference sequence). The CDR3 loop reads CASSDDRIKAFF. The CDR3 DNA reads TGTGCCAGCAGCGATGACAGAATCAAAGCTTTCTTT.

The V and J genes are TRBV7-9 and TRBJ2-3; weak D call: TRBD2 (5 bases). V lost 3 bases and J lost 1, with 11 bases in between. Germline V lookup: CDR1 SEHNR, CDR2 FQNEAQ (reference sequence). The CDR3 has 15 amino acids. The CDR3 protein is CASSLVAGGTDTQYF. CDR3 coding DNA: TGTGCCAGCAGCTTGGTGGCGGGCGGCACAGATACGCAGTATTTT.

This chain joins TRBV29-1 and TRBJ2-6, with D perhaps TRBD2 (5 bases). The V end lost 5 bases, the J end lost 1 base, and 21 bases lay between the germline ends. CDR1 is SQVTM, CDR2 ANQGSEA, per germline. The CDR3 consists of 18 residues. The CDR3 here is CSVSGRFSNSSGANVLTF. The CDR3 bases are TGCAGCGTTAGCGGACGGTTTTCGAATTCTTCTGGGGCCAACGTCCTGACTTTC.

CDR3 coding DNA: TGCGCCAGCAGCAATACGGCTCTTAACACCGGGGAGCTGTTTTTT. Translated, it gives CASSNTALNTGELFF. This sequence joins TRBV4-3 and TRBJ2-2; D is ambiguous. Germline V gene data show CDR1 as LGHNA and CDR2 as YSLEER. The V and J ends lost 5 bases and 2 bases respectively, with 12 bases between them. CDR3 length equals 15 residues.

This chain links TRBV20-1 with TRBJ2-7; 9 bases are shared with TRBD1. Per the germline V gene, CDR1 is DFQATT and CDR2 is SNEGSKA (reference sequence). This CDR3 has 11 residues. The J segment lost 9 bases and the V segment lost 5 bases, leaving 5 bases of the junction unmatched. The CDR3 reads CSAASGQGQYF. The CDR3 bases are TGCAGTGCTGCCTCGGGACAGGGGCAGTACTTC.

The chain uses TRBV4-3 and TRBJ1-2; 11 positions match TRBD1. V lost 4 bases and J lost 3; bases outside the gene matches: 4. This CDR3 is built from 15 residues. Germline CDR1 LGHNA, CDR2 YSLEER. This chain's CDR3 is CASSPGQGADYGYTF. In DNA, the CDR3 is TGCGCCAGCAGCCCCGGACAGGGGGCCGACTATGGCTACACCTTC.

The chain is built from TRBV7-9 and TRBJ2-6, with unresolved D. Germline CDR1 and CDR2: SEHNR and FQNEAQ (reference sequence). This CDR3 region has 14 residues. The ends were cut back, 1 base at V and 2 bases at J, with 3 bases in the middle. The CDR3 is CASSLVPGANVLTF. For the CDR3, the DNA is TGTGCCAGCAGCTTAGTACCTGGGGCCAACGTCCTGACTTTC.

The chain couples TRBV21-1 to TRBJ1-4. TRBV21-1 is deemed a pseudogene. This CDR3 region has 13 residues. DNA of the CDR3: TGTGCCAGCAGCAACACTGGTTTTGAAAAACTGTTTTTT. Translation gives CASSNTGFEKLFF.

The CDR3 loop is CASSGQGDRSYEQYF. The CDR3 DNA sequence: TGTGCCAGCAGCGGACAGGGAGATCGGTCCTACGAGCAGTACTTC. V is TRBV28 and J is TRBJ2-7; 8 positions match TRBD1. J was trimmed by 1 base and V by 6 bases; bases with no gene match: 8. The CDR3 loop spans 15 amino acids. Germline lookup yields CDR1 MDHEN and CDR2 SYDVKM.

This clone was seen once. The chain's CDR3 is CASRPQGPEEKLFF. CDR3 DNA: TGTGCCAGCAGACCCCAGGGGCCTGAGGAAAAACTGTTTTTT. The rearrangement uses TRBV28 and TRBJ1-4, with D possibly TRBD1 on 6 matching bases. The CDR3 is 14 residues long. V dropped 6 bases and J dropped 8 bases, with 16 bases sitting between them. Germline values: CDR1 MDHEN, CDR2 SYDVKM.